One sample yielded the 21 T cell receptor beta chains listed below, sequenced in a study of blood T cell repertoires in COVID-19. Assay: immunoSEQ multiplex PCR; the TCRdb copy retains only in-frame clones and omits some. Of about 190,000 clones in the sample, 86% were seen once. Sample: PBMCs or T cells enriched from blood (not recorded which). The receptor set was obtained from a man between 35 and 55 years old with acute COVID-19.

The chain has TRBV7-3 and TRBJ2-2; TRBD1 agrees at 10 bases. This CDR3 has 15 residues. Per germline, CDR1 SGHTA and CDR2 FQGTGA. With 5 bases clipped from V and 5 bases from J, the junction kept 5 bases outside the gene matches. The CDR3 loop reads CASSPTGGKTGELFF. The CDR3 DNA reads TGTGCCAGCAGCCCGACAGGGGGCAAAACCGGGGAGCTGTTTTTT.

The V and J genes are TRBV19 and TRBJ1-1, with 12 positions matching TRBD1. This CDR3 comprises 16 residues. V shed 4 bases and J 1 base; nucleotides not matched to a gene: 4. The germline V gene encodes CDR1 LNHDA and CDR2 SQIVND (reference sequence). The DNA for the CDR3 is TGTGCCAGTAGTAGGGGACAGGGGGCAGGGAACACTGAAGCTTTCTTT. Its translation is CASSRGQGAGNTEAFF.

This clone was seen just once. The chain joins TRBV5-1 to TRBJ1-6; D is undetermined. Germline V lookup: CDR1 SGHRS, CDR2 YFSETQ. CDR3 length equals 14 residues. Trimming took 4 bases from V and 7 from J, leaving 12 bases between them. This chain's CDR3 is CASSPGPLNSPLHF. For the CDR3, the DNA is TGCGCCAGCAGCCCTGGTCCACTCAATTCACCCCTCCACTTT.

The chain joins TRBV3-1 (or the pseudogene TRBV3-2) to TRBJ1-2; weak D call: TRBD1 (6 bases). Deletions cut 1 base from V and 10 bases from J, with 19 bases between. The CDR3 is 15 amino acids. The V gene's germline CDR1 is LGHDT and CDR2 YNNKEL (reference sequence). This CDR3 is CASSQGGGGGFDYTF. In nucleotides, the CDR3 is TGTGCCAGCAGCCAAGGAGGGGGGGGCGGTTTTGACTACACCTTC.

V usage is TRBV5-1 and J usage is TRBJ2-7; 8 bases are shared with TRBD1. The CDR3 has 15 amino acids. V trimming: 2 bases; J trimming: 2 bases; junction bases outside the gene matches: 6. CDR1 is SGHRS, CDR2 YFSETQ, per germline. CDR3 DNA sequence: TGCGCCAGCAGCTTAGGACAGGGAGCCACCTACGAGCAGTACTTC. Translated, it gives CASSLGQGATYEQYF.

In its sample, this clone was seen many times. The CDR3 DNA reads TGTGCCAGTAGTTCAAGGGGAAATTCACCCCTCCACTTT. It encodes CASSSRGNSPLHF. The chain has TRBV19 and TRBJ1-6, with TRBD1 as a possible D gene (5 bases). Per the germline V gene, CDR1 is LNHDA and CDR2 is SQIVND (reference sequence). V lost 5 bases and J 7 bases, leaving 9 bases between the germline ends. The CDR3 has 13 amino acids.

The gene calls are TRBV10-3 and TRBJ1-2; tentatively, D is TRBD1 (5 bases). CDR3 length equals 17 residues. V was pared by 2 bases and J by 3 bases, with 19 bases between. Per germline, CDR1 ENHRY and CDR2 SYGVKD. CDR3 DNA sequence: TGTGCCATCAGTGAGGATATAGGGAGGGGAGTCGACTATGGCTACACCTTC. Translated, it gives CAISEDIGRGVDYGYTF.

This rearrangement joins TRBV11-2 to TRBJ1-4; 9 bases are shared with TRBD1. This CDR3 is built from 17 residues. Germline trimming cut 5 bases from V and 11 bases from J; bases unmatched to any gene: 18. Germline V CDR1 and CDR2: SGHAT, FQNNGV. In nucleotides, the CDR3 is TGTGCCAGCAGCCTAACCCTACAGGGGGCTGGTGTTGTGAAACTGTTTTTT. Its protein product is CASSLTLQGAGVVKLFF.

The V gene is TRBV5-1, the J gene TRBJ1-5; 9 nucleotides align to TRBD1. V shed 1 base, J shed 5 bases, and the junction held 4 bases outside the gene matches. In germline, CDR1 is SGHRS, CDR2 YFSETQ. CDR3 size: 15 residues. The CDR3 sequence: CASSLLGQGDQPQHF. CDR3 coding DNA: TGCGCCAGCAGCTTGCTGGGACAGGGTGATCAGCCCCAGCATTTT.

DNA of the CDR3: TGTGCCAGCAGTCGTTCCGGGACAGGGGCCTACGAGCAGTACTTC. This sequence encodes CASSRSGTGAYEQYF. The genes are TRBV9 and TRBJ2-7, with 10 positions matching TRBD1. V shed 5 bases and J 2 bases; nucleotides not matched to a gene: 7. The CDR3 loop spans 15 amino acids. Germline V lookup: CDR1 SGDLS, CDR2 YYNGEE.

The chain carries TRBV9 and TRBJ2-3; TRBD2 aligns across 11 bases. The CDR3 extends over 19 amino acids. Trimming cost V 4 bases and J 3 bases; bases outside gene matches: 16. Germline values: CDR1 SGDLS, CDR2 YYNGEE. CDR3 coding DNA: TGTGCCAGCAGCCCTAGTCGACTAGCGGGAAGTGTGGGGACAGATACGCAGTATTTT. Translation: CASSPSRLAGSVGTDTQYF.

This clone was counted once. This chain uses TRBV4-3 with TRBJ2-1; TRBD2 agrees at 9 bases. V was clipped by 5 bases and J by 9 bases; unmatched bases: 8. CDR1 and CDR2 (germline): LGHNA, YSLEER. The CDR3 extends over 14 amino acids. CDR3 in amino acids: CASSVAGDIGEQFF. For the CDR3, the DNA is TGCGCCAGCAGCGTAGCGGGAGATATTGGTGAGCAGTTCTTC.

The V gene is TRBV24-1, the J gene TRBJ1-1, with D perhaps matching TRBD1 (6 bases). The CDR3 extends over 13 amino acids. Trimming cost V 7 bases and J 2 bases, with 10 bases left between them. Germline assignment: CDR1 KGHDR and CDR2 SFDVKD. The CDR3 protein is CATREGVNTEAFF. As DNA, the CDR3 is TGTGCCACCAGAGAGGGGGTTAACACTGAAGCTTTCTTT.

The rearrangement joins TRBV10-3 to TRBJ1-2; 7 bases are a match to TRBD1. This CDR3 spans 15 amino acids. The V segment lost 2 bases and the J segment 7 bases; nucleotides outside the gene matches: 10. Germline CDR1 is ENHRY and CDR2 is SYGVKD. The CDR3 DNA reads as TGTGCCATCAGTGAGCCCGAAGCAGGGGGTGGTGGCTACACCTTC. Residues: CAISEPEAGGGGYTF.

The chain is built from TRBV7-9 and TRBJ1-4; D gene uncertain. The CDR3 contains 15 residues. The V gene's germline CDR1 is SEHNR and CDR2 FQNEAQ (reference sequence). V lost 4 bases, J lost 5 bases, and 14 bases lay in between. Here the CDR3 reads CASSSMDGGNEKLFF. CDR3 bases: TGTGCCAGCAGCTCCATGGACGGAGGCAATGAAAAACTGTTTTTT.

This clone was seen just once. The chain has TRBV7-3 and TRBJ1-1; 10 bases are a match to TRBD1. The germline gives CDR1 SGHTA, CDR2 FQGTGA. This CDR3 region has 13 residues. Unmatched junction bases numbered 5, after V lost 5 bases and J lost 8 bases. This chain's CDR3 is CASSQGTGEEAFF. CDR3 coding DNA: TGTGCCAGCAGCCAAGGGACAGGGGAGGAAGCTTTCTTT.

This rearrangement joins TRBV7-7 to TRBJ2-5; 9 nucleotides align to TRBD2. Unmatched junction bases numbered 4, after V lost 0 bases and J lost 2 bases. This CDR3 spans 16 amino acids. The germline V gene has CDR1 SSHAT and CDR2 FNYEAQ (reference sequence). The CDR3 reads CASSLALAGPQETQYF. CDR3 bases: TGTGCCAGCAGCTTAGCCCTAGCGGGACCTCAAGAGACCCAGTACTTC.

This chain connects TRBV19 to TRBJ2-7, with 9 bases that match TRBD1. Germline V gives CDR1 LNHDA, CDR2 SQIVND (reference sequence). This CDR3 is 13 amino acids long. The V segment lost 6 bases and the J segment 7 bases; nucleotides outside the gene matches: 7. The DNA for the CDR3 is TGTGCCAGTAGATCGGGACAGGGTATAGAGCAGTACTTC. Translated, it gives CASRSGQGIEQYF.

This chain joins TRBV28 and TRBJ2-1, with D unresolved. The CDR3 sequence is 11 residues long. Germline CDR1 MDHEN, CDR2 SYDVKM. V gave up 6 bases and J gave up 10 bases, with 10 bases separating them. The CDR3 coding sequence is TGTGCCAGCAGCACCAGAATGGAGCAGTTCTTC. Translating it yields CASSTRMEQFF.

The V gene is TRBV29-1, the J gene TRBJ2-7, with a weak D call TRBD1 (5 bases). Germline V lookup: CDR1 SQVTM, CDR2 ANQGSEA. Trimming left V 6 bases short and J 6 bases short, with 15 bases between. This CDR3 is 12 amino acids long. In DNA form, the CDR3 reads TGCAGCGTCGACAGTATTGGTGGCGAGCAGTACTTC. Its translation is CSVDSIGGEQYF.

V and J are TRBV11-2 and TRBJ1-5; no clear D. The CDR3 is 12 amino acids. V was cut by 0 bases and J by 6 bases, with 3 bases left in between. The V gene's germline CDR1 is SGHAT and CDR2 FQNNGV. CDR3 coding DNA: TGTGCCAGCAGCTTAGACGTTCAGCCCCAGCATTTT. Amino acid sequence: CASSLDVQPQHF. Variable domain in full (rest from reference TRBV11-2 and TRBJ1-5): EAGVAQSPRYKIIEKRQSVAFWCNPISGHATLYWYQQILGQGPKLLIQFQNNGVVDDSQLPKDRFSAERLKGVDSTLKIQPAKLEDSAVYLCASSLDVQPQHFGDGTRLSIL.